A single sample gave rise to the 29 T cell receptor beta chains below, sequenced in a study of T cell responses to AZD1222 COVID-19 vaccine. TCRdb keeps only in-frame clones here, not all; method: immunoSEQ multiplex PCR. The table records 150,000 to 190,000 clones, 80% to 90% of them present only once. The sample consisted of peripheral blood, taken after recovery from COVID-19. The origin of the receptors is an adult who had recovered from COVID-19.

CDR3 residues: CASRGTATGELFF. CDR3 coding DNA: TGTGCCAGCAGAGGCACGGCAACCGGGGAGCTGTTTTTT. The gene calls are TRBV12-3 or TRBV12-4 and TRBJ2-2; D is unclear. Trimming shortened V by 6 bases and J by 5 bases, and 10 bases separated the two germline ends. The length of the CDR3 is 13 residues.

The chain combines TRBV4-2 with TRBJ2-2; TRBD2 matches at 15 bases. CDR3 length equals 19 residues. After removal of 3 bases from V and 3 bases from J, the junction contained 8 bases not matched to a gene. Germline CDR1 is LGHNA and CDR2 is YNFKEQ. The CDR3 spells CASSQAQGLAGGHTGELFF. In nucleotides, the CDR3 is TGTGCCAGCAGCCAGGCTCAGGGACTAGCGGGGGGTCACACCGGGGAGCTGTTTTTT.

This rearrangement joins TRBV4-2 to TRBJ1-2; no clear D gene. The CDR3 runs to 15 residues. Germline CDR1 LGHNA, CDR2 YNFKEQ. The V end was cut by 0 bases, the J end by 2 bases, with 10 bases between. For the CDR3, the DNA is TGTGCCAGCAGCCAAGATAGGACTGTGAACTATGGCTACACCTTC. Translated, it gives CASSQDRTVNYGYTF.

This clone has just a few counts. This chain links TRBV25-1 with TRBJ2-7; a weak D match, TRBD2 (6 bases). The CDR3 totals 16 residues. Germline-derived CDR1 and CDR2 are MGHDK and SYGVNS. V was shortened by 3 bases and J by 7 bases, with 22 bases between the two germline ends. The CDR3 coding sequence is TGTGCCAGCAGTGAGTCTCCGGGACTTACCCCCTGGGAGCAGTACTTC. This translates into CASSESPGLTPWEQYF.

The chain has TRBV5-4 and TRBJ2-1, with D perhaps matching TRBD2 (5 bases). The CDR3 covers 16 residues. CDR1 is SGHNT and CDR2 is YYREEE in the germline V gene (reference sequence). Between the trimmed V and J ends, which lost 0 bases and 2 bases, there was a span of 12 bases. The CDR3 here is CASSLEGSYTYNEQFF. CDR3 coding DNA: TGTGCCAGCAGCTTGGAAGGGAGTTATACCTACAATGAGCAGTTCTTC.

The J gene is TRBJ1-2, the V gene TRBV6-4; weak D call: TRBD1 (5 bases). V shed 5 bases and J shed 8 bases, with 27 bases lying between them. The CDR3 runs 17 residues. The germline V gene encodes CDR1 MRHNA and CDR2 SNTAGT. The DNA of the CDR3 is TGTGCCAGCAGTCCGGACGCCGCGGGACGGCCGGCGGTCGGCTACACCTTC. This translates into CASSPDAAGRPAVGYTF.

Concerning this clone itself: Other nucleotide sequences from this sample produce the same CDR3. The chain's CDR3 is CASRSHPGGANTGELFF. In DNA form, the CDR3 reads TGTGCCAGTAGATCCCACCCTGGTGGGGCGAACACCGGGGAGCTGTTTTTT. This rearrangement joins TRBV19 to TRBJ2-2; D is unresolved. In germline, CDR1 is LNHDA, CDR2 SQIVND (reference sequence). Trimming took off 6 bases at V and 0 bases at J, with 17 bases between the two ends. The length of the CDR3 is 17 residues.

The chain couples TRBV29-1 to TRBJ1-4; possible D gene TRBD1, 5 bases. The CDR3 is made up of 13 amino acids. The germline V and J ends were trimmed by 4 bases and 8 bases, with 14 bases remaining between them. Germline CDR1 and CDR2: SQVTM and ANQGSEA. CDR3 protein: CSVARQGSEKLFF. Here the CDR3 DNA reads TGCAGCGTTGCTAGGCAGGGTTCGGAAAAACTGTTTTTT.

The rearrangement joins TRBV21-1 to TRBJ2-2; the D segment call TRBD1 is taken from the table without a DNA check. TRBV21-1 is assigned pseudogene status. This CDR3 spans 18 amino acids. For the CDR3, the DNA is TGTGCCAGCAGCGTCCGCCATCCGGGACAGTCGAACACCGGGGAGCTGTTTTTT. Protein product: CASSVRHPGQSNTGELFF.

The V and J genes are TRBV2 and TRBJ2-7, with D perhaps TRBD1 (6 bases). The CDR3 covers 12 residues. The germline V and J ends were trimmed by 11 bases and 7 bases, with 18 bases remaining between them. The germline V gene has CDR1 SNHLY and CDR2 FYNNEI. Written as DNA, the CDR3 is TGTGCCTCACAAGGGGGAGCGTCTGAGCAGTACTTC. Translated: CASQGGASEQYF. Combining the CDR3 with reference TRBV2 and TRBJ2-7 gives the whole variable domain EPEVTQTPSHQVTQMGQEVILRCVPISNHLYFYWYRQILGQKVEFLVSFYNNEISEKSEIFDDQFSVERPDGSNFTLKIRSTKLEDSAMYFCASQGGASEQYFGPGTRLTVT.

V usage is TRBV7-9 and J usage is TRBJ1-5; D remains unclear. Germline V gives CDR1 SEHNR, CDR2 FQNEAQ (reference sequence). Between the trimmed V and J ends, which lost 1 base and 1 base, there was a span of 5 bases. This CDR3 has 14 residues. For the CDR3, the DNA is TGTGCCAGCAGCTTAGTGGGAAGCAATCAGCCCCAGCATTTT. Translated, it gives CASSLVGSNQPQHF.

This chain uses TRBV28 with TRBJ1-1, with a possible D match to TRBD1 (5 bases). The CDR3 sequence is 14 residues long. V was pared by 2 bases and J by 1 base, with 8 bases between. Germline CDR1 reads MDHEN; CDR2 reads SYDVKM. The CDR3 nucleotides are TGTGCCAGCAGTTTACAAGGGACGAACACTGAAGCTTTCTTT. Its protein product is CASSLQGTNTEAFF.

The chain has TRBV18 and TRBJ1-1; no reliable D call. Deletions cut 3 bases from V and 0 bases from J, with 11 bases between. The CDR3 runs to 15 residues. Germline V gives CDR1 KGHSH, CDR2 LQKENI. DNA of the CDR3: TGTGCCAGCTCACCGAGCAGCCTCCTGAACACTGAAGCTTTCTTT. Translated, it gives CASSPSSLLNTEAFF.

The chain combines TRBV20-1 with TRBJ2-7, with 7 bases lining up with TRBD1. The V segment lost 3 bases and the J segment 4 bases; nucleotides outside the gene matches: 9. Germline CDR1 DFQATT, CDR2 SNEGSKA (reference sequence). The CDR3 is made up of 14 amino acids. CDR3 DNA: TGCAGTGCTAGTAGTACCGGGACAGCGTACGAGCAGTACTTC. Its translation is CSASSTGTAYEQYF.

The chain employs TRBV6-5 and TRBJ1-1, with 10 bases lining up with TRBD1. The V and J ends lost 2 bases and 0 bases, in that order; junction bases with no gene match: 3. The CDR3 sequence is 16 residues long. Germline V gene sequence: CDR1 MNHEY, CDR2 SVGAGI. CDR3 nucleotides: TGTGCCAGCAGTTACGGGACAGGGGCTATGAACACTGAAGCTTTCTTT. Translation gives CASSYGTGAMNTEAFF.

The chain combines TRBV6-5 with TRBJ2-7; D remains ambiguous. With 6 bases removed from V and 6 bases from J, the gap between germline ends came to 12 bases. The CDR3 runs 12 residues. The germline gives CDR1 MNHEY, CDR2 SVGAGI. The CDR3 DNA reads TGTGCCAGCAGGTCGCATGGCTCCGAGCAGTACTTC. It specifies CASRSHGSEQYF.

This sequence joins TRBV24-1 and TRBJ1-2; 8 bases agree with TRBD1. Losses at the gene ends were 3 bases for V and 3 bases for J; bases not matched to a gene: 2. The CDR3 contains 14 residues. From germline, CDR1 is KGHDR and CDR2 SFDVKD. CDR3 bases: TGTGCCACCAGTGATACGGGACAGGACTATGGCTACACCTTC. Its protein product is CATSDTGQDYGYTF.

The chain joins TRBV5-1 to TRBJ2-5, with D maybe TRBD1 (7 bases). CDR3 size: 14 residues. The V and J ends lost 0 bases and 5 bases respectively, with 11 bases between them. Germline CDR1 reads SGHRS; CDR2 reads YFSETQ. In DNA, the CDR3 is TGCGCCAGCAGCTTGGGCCAGGGGGGCGAGACCCAGTACTTC. Translation gives CASSLGQGGETQYF. Looking up the rest from reference TRBV5-1 and TRBJ2-5 gives the full variable domain: KAGVTQTPRYLIKTRGQQVTLSCSPISGHRSVSWYQQTPGQGLQFLFEYFSETQRNKGNFPGRFSGRQFSNSRSEMNVSTLELGDSALYLCASSLGQGGETQYFGPGTRLLVL.

The chain uses TRBV2 and TRBJ1-4; the D gene is possibly TRBD1 (5 bases). Germline V gene lookup returns CDR1 SNHLY and CDR2 FYNNEI. The CDR3 consists of 13 residues. V was trimmed by 4 bases and J by 9 bases, leaving 12 bases between them. The CDR3 sequence is CASSGGVGKKLFF. CDR3 nucleotides: TGTGCCAGCAGTGGAGGGGTGGGCAAAAAACTGTTTTTT.

This chain links TRBV15 with TRBJ2-7, with TRBD1 identical over 7 bases. The germline V gene encodes CDR1 LNHNV and CDR2 YYDKDF (reference sequence). CDR3 size: 15 residues. V gave up 0 bases and J gave up 3 bases; unmatched junction bases: 5. CDR3 loop: CATSRDYRDSYEQYF. The CDR3 coding sequence is TGTGCCACCAGCAGAGATTACCGGGACAGCTACGAGCAGTACTTC.

V and J are TRBV5-1 and TRBJ2-5; D unresolved. The V and J ends lost 1 base and 4 bases respectively, with 5 bases between them. CDR1 and CDR2 from the germline V gene are SGHRS and YFSETQ. The CDR3 runs 12 residues. The CDR3 nucleotides are TGCGCCAGCAGCTTGCAGATAGAGACCCAGTACTTC. This encodes CASSLQIETQYF.

This rearrangement joins TRBV4-3 to TRBJ2-3, with 8 bases fitting TRBD2. Trimming at V came to 2 bases and at J to 6 bases, leaving 16 bases not matched to a gene. This CDR3 comprises 18 residues. Germline assignment: CDR1 LGHNA and CDR2 YSLEER. The CDR3 coding sequence is TGCGCCAGCAGCCAACGCGGGTGGGGACCGGGGGGGCCCGATACGCAGTATTTT. Its protein product is CASSQRGWGPGGPDTQYF.

The V call is TRBV18, the J call TRBJ1-1; 9 bases line up with TRBD1. CDR3 length: 15 residues. Germline CDR1 KGHSH, CDR2 LQKENI. The junction had 7 bases not matched to a gene; V was cut back by 4 bases and J by 4 bases. The CDR3 sequence is CASSLRQGGLTEAFF. The CDR3 nucleotides read TGTGCCAGCTCACTCAGACAGGGGGGTCTCACTGAAGCTTTCTTT.

This clone was seen only a few times. The genes are TRBV15 and TRBJ1-1, with TRBD1 as a possible D gene (5 bases). CDR3 length: 16 amino acids. Germline CDR1 is LNHNV and CDR2 is YYDKDF (reference sequence). V gave up 3 bases and J gave up 3 bases, with 17 bases separating them. CDR3 protein: CATSRFLAGEDTEAFF. The CDR3 DNA follows: TGTGCCACCAGCAGGTTTTTAGCGGGGGAGGACACTGAAGCTTTCTTT. Using reference TRBV15 and TRBJ1-1 for the parts outside the CDR3, the full variable domain is DAMVIQNPRYQVTQFGKPVTLSCSQTLNHNVMYWYQQKSSQAPKLLFHYYDKDFNNEADTPDNFQSRRPNTSFCFLDIRSPGLGDTAMYLCATSRFLAGEDTEAFFGQGTRLTVV.

The genes are TRBV9 and TRBJ1-2, with 8 nucleotides matching TRBD1. This CDR3 has 17 amino acids. The V segment lost 0 bases and the J segment 4 bases; nucleotides outside the gene matches: 11. In germline, CDR1 is SGDLS, CDR2 YYNGEE. The CDR3 is CASSVGDRPLDSYGYTF. CDR3 coding DNA: TGTGCCAGCAGCGTAGGGGACAGGCCCCTAGATAGCTATGGCTACACCTTC.

This clone occurred a few times. The chain employs TRBV9 and TRBJ2-5, with 7 bases aligning to TRBD1. The V gene's germline CDR1 is SGDLS and CDR2 YYNGEE. The CDR3 is 15 residues long. Unmatched junction bases numbered 8, after V lost 2 bases and J lost 4 bases. CDR3 in amino acids: CASSVEGAGAETQYF. The CDR3 DNA sequence: TGTGCCAGCAGCGTCGAGGGGGCAGGGGCAGAGACCCAGTACTTC.

This chain uses TRBV5-1 with TRBJ2-7, with TRBD2 matching 11 bases. This CDR3 has 16 amino acids. The germline gives CDR1 SGHRS, CDR2 YFSETQ. Germline trimming cut 0 bases from V and 0 bases from J; bases unmatched to any gene: 2. The chain's CDR3 is CASSLVTSGSSYEQYF. DNA of the CDR3: TGCGCCAGCAGCTTGGTTACTAGCGGGAGCTCCTACGAGCAGTACTTC.

As concerns this clone: Within the sample, other DNA sequences also encode this same CDR3. CDR3: CASSRDRANYGYTF. In nucleotides, the CDR3 is TGTGCCAGCTCACGGGACAGGGCTAACTATGGCTACACCTTC. The rearrangement joins TRBV18 to TRBJ1-2; 9 bases map to TRBD1. This CDR3 region has 14 residues. Germline CDR1 is KGHSH and CDR2 is LQKENI. V shed 4 bases, J shed 0 bases, and the junction held 0 bases outside the gene matches.

V is TRBV5-1 and J is TRBJ2-7; no clear D gene. The CDR3 has 14 residues. Trimming left V 3 bases short and J 0 bases short, with 10 bases between. CDR1 is SGHRS, CDR2 YFSETQ, per germline. CDR3 nucleotide sequence: TGCGCCAGCAGCTCGGACCCGAGCTCCTACGAGCAGTACTTC. As protein: CASSSDPSSYEQYF.